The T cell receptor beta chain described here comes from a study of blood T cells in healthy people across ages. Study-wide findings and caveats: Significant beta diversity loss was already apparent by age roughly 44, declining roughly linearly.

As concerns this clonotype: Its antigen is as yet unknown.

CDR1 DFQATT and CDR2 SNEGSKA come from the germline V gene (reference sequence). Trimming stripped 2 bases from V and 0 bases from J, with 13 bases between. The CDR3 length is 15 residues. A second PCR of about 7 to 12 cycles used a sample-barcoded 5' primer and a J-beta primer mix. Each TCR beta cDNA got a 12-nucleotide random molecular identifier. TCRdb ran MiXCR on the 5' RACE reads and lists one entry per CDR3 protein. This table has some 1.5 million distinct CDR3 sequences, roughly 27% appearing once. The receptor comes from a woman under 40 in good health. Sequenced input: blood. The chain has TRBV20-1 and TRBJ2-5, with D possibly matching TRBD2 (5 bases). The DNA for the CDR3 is TGCAGTGCTAGAAGCGGCGGTTGGCACCAAGAGACCCAGTACTTC. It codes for CSARSGGWHQETQYF.